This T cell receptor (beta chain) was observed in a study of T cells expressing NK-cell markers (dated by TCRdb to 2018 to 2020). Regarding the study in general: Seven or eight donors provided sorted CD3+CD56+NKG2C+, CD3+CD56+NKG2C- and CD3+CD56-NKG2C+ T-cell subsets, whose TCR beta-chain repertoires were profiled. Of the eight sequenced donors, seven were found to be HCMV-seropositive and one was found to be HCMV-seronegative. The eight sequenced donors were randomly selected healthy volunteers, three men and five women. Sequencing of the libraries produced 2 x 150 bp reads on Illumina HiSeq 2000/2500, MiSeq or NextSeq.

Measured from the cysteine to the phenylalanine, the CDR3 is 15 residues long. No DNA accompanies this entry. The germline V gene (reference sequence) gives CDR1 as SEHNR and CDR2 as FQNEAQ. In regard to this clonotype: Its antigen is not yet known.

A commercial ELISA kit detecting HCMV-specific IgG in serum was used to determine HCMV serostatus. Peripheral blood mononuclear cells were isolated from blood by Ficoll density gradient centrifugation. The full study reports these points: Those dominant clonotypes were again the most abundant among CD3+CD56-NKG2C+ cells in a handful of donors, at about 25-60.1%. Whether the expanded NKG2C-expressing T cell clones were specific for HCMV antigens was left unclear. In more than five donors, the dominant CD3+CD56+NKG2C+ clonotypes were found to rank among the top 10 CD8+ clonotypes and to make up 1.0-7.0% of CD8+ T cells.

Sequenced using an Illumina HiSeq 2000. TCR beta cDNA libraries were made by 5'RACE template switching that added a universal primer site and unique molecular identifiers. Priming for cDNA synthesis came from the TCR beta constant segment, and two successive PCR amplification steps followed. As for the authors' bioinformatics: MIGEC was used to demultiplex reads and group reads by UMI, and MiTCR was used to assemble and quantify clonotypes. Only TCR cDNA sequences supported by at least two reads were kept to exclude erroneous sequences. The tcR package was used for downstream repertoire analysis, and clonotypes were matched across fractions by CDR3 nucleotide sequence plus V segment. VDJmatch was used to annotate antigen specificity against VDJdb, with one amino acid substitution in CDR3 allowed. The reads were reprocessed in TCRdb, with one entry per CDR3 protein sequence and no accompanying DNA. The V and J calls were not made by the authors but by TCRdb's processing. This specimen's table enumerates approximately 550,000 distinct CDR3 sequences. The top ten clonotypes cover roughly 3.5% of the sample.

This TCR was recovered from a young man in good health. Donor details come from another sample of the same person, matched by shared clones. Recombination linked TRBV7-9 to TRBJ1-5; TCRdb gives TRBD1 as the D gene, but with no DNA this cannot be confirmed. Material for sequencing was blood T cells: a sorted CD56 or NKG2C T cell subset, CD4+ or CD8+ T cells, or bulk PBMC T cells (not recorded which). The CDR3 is CASSGSRTGEQPQHF.